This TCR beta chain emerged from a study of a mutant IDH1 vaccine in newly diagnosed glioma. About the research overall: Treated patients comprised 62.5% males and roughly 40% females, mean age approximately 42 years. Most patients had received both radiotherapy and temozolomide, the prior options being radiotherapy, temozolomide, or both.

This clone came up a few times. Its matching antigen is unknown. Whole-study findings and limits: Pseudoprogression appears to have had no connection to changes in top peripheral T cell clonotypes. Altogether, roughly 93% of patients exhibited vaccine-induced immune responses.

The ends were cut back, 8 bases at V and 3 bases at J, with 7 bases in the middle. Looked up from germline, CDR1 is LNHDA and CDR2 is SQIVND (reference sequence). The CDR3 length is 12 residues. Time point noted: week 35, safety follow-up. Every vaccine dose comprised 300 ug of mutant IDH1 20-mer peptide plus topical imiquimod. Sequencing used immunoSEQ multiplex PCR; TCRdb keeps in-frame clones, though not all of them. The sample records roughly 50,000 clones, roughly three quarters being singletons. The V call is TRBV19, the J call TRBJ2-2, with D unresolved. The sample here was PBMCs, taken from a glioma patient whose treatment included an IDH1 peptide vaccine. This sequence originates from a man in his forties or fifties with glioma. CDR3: CASGVYTGELFF. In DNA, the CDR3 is TGTGCCAGTGGGGTCTACACCGGGGAGCTGTTTTTT.